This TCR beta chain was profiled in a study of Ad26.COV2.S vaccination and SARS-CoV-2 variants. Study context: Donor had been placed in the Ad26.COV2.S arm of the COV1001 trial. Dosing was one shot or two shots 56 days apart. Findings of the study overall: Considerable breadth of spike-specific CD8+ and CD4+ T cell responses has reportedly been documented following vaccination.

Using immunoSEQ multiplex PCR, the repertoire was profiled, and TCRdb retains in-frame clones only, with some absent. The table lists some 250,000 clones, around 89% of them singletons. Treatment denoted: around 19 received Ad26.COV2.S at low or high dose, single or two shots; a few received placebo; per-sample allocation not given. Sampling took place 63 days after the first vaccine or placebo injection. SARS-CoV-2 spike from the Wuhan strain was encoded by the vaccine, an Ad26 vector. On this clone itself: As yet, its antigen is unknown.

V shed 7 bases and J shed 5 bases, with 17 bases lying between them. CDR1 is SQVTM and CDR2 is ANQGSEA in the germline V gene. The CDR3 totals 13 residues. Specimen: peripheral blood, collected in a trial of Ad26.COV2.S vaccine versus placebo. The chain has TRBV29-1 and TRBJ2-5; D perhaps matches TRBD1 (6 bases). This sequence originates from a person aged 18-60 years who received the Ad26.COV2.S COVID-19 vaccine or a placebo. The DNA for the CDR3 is TGCAGCGCCCAGGACAGTCCTCGTGAGACCCAGTACTTC. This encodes CSAQDSPRETQYF.